A selection of T cell receptor beta chains follows, all from one sample in a study of T cell repertoires in cytomegalovirus infection. These receptors are not linked to any known antigen. TCRdb re-called the reads with MiXCR, one entry per CDR3 protein. The table has 100,000 to 120,000 distinct CDR3 sequences, 30% seen once. The sample here was CD8+ T cells from cultured PBMCs, taken from culture after CMV antigen stimulation. Receptors were obtained from a human donor in good health (CMV status not recorded). Some clones in this sample may be carry-over from other donors' samples. The CDR3 runs from the conserved cysteine through the conserved F or W. D genes are given only for firm matches. The listing skips clone size in some rows; elsewhere it reads once, few, many or a size class.

V,D,size,J,DNA,CDR3
TRBV29-1,TRBD1,many,TRBJ1-2,TGCAGCGCCCCCGGACAGGGCGTGTTTGGCTACACCTTC,CSAPGQGVFGYTF
TRBV4-3,-,many,TRBJ2-7,TGCGCCAGCAGCCAATCTCGGACCTACGAGCAGTACTTC,CASSQSRTYEQYF
TRBV7-8,-,-,TRBJ2-7,TGTGCCAGCAGCTTAGCCCCGGGGAGCCCCTACGAGCAGTACTTC,CASSLAPGSPYEQYF
TRBV7-2,TRBD1,-,TRBJ1-5,TGTGCCAGCAGCGTACAGGGGCCCTCGGACTATCAGCCCCAGCATTTT,CASSVQGPSDYQPQHF
TRBV7-2,TRBD2,many,TRBJ2-3,TGTGCCAGCAGCCGGATTAGCGGGGGGCTTCCCACAGATACGCAGTATTTT,CASSRISGGLPTDTQYF
TRBV7-9,-,-,TRBJ2-5,TGTGCCAGCAGCTCCCCACAGGGTTCGGCGGAGACCCAGTACTTC,CASSSPQGSAETQYF
TRBV29-1,-,-,TRBJ1-2,TGCAGCGTCCCCCCACAGGGCCGGAGCTATGGCTACACCTTC,CSVPPQGRSYGYTF
TRBV3-1,-,-,TRBJ1-4,TGTGCCAGCAGCCAAGATGTAGTCTGGCTATTACGATTCGGTAATGAAAAACTGTTTTTT,CASSQDVVWLLRFGNEKLFF
TRBV6-1,-,-,TRBJ1-6,TGTGCCAGCAGTGAAGTCTTGGGACTTGGGTCCTATAATTCACCCCTCCACTTT,CASSEVLGLGSYNSPLHF
TRBV6-4,-,-,TRBJ2-1,TGTGCCAGCAGCGCGGGACGTAGCTCCTACAATGAGCAGTTCTTC,CASSAGRSSYNEQFF
TRBV9,-,-,TRBJ2-3,TGTGCCAGCAGCGTAGAGGGCAGTACAGATACGCAGTATTTT,CASSVEGSTDTQYF
TRBV4-2,TRBD1,few,TRBJ1-2,TGTGCCAGCAGCCAAGAACAGGGGGCTGAGCACTATGGCTACACCTTC,CASSQEQGAEHYGYTF
TRBV2,-,few,TRBJ1-4,TGTGCCAGCACCGGGACGTTGTCATTAAATGAAAAACTGTTTTTT,CASTGTLSLNEKLFF
TRBV6-6,TRBD2,-,TRBJ2-3,TGTGCCAGCTGTTACTCTATCGCTAGCGGGGGTTTAGAGGGCACAGATACGCAGTATTTT,CASCYSIASGGLEGTDTQYF
TRBV6-5,-,-,TRBJ2-7,TGTGCCAGCAGACCCCAGGTTTCGCGCTCCTACGAGCAGTACTTC,CASRPQVSRSYEQYF
TRBV12-3/TRBV12-4,TRBD1,many,TRBJ1-2,TGTGCCAGCAGTCACGACAGGGAAGAACATGACACCTTC,CASSHDREEHDTF
TRBV7-6,-,many,TRBJ2-1,TGTGCCAGCAGCCGGTCTTTAGGTACATACGAGCAGTTCTTC,CASSRSLGTYEQFF
TRBV7-8,TRBD2,few,TRBJ2-1,TGTGCCAGCAGCTTAGGAACGGGGGGACCATCCTACAATGAGCAGTTCTTC,CASSLGTGGPSYNEQFF
TRBV4-2,TRBD2,few,TRBJ2-2,TGTGCCAGCAGCCAAGAAAGCGGGGGGGCAGGCGGGGAGCTGTTTTTT,CASSQESGGAGGELFF
TRBV7-2,TRBD2,many,TRBJ2-7,TGTGCCAGCAGCTCAACTAGCGGGGGGGCCCCCTACGAGCAGTACTTC,CASSSTSGGAPYEQYF
TRBV2,TRBD2,-,TRBJ2-3,TGTGCCAGTTGCAATAGCGGGGGCCGGGGAGATACGCAGTATTTT,CASCNSGGRGDTQYF
TRBV7-8,-,-,TRBJ1-1,TGTGCCAGCAGCTTAGACCCCCAGGGGAGGGACACTGAAGCTTTCTTT,CASSLDPQGRDTEAFF
TRBV12-3/TRBV12-4,-,-,TRBJ1-1,TGTGCCAGCAGTTTCAGGGTTGTGAACACTGAAGCTTTCTTT,CASSFRVVNTEAFF
TRBV6-1,-,-,TRBJ2-2,TGTGCCAGCAGTGAAGGGCTAGCCGGGGAGCTGTTTTTT,CASSEGLAGELFF
TRBV29-1,-,-,TRBJ1-2,TGCAGCGTTGAGAGACCCCTTTCCCATGGCTACACCTTC,CSVERPLSHGYTF
TRBV7-6,-,-,TRBJ2-5,TGTGCCAGCAGCCCCCGTTTCGGCCAAGAGACCCAGTACTTC,CASSPRFGQETQYF
TRBV11-2,-,few,TRBJ2-7,TGTGCCAGCAGCTTATTCTGGGGTACCTACGAGCAGTACTTC,CASSLFWGTYEQYF
TRBV2,TRBD1,-,TRBJ1-6,TGTGCCAGCAGTGAATTAATAGGACAGGGCCTCAACTCCTATAATTCACCCCTCCACTTT,CASSELIGQGLNSYNSPLHF
TRBV6-6,TRBD2,-,TRBJ2-5,TGTGCCAGCAGGAGTAGCGGGGGGGCCCTCCAAGAGACCCAGTACTTC,CASRSSGGALQETQYF
TRBV7-9,-,many,TRBJ2-2,TGTGCCAGCAGCACCCGGACAGCGGGGTTGAACACCGGGGAGCTGTTTTTT,CASSTRTAGLNTGELFF
TRBV5-1,TRBD2,-,TRBJ2-3,TGCGCCAGCAGCTTGTGGGAGGGGACGAGCACAGATACGCAGTATTTT,CASSLWEGTSTDTQYF